These 32 T cell receptor beta chains came from one sample sequenced in a study of blood T cells in healthy people across ages. For the second PCR, which ran for about 7 to 11 cycles, a sample-barcoded 5' primer and a J-beta primer mix were used. Using its own MiXCR run on the 5' RACE reads, TCRdb lists one record per CDR3 protein. The sample lists some 760,000 distinct CDR3 sequences; around a quarter were seen once. The same specimen was also included in a second study, on T cells of mothers and their children.

The sequenced sample was blood. These receptors were taken from a boy younger than 18 in good health.

This clonotype has only a few counts. The chain links TRBV20-1 to TRBJ2-1, with 14 bases lining up with TRBD2. The J segment lost 2 bases and the V segment lost 3 bases, leaving 18 bases of the junction unmatched. This CDR3 contains 21 residues. Germline V CDR1 and CDR2: DFQATT, SNEGSKA (reference sequence). CDR3 in DNA: TGCAGTGCTAGGGGACTGTGGGCCGGGACTAGCGGGAGTGAACCCTACAATGAGCAGTTCTTC. Its translation is CSARGLWAGTSGSEPYNEQFF.

The genes are TRBV27 and TRBJ2-7; tentatively, D is TRBD1 (6 bases). The V gene's germline CDR1 is MNHEY and CDR2 SMNVEV (reference sequence). This CDR3 is 15 amino acids long. V dropped 5 bases and J dropped 1 base, with 15 bases sitting between them. Here the CDR3 reads CASSLTGYSSYEQYF. CDR3 DNA sequence: TGTGCCAGCAGTCTAACAGGGTATAGTTCCTACGAGCAGTACTTC.

This clonotype was seen more than once but under ten times. The gene calls are TRBV5-1 and TRBJ1-2; D perhaps matches TRBD1 (5 bases). The CDR3 loop spans 13 amino acids. V lost 0 bases, J lost 8 bases, and 11 bases lay in between. The germline gives CDR1 SGHRS, CDR2 YFSETQ. The CDR3 spells CASSLVGTGGYTF. CDR3 in DNA: TGCGCCAGCAGCTTGGTAGGGACCGGGGGCTACACCTTC.

Here the CDR3 reads CSVKAGTGGYEQYF. In DNA form, the CDR3 reads TGCAGCGTCAAGGCCGGGACAGGGGGCTACGAGCAGTACTTC. The V call is TRBV29-1, the J call TRBJ2-7, with 11 bases identical to TRBD1. Trimming took 6 bases from V and 3 from J; bases not matched to a gene: 7. This CDR3 contains 14 residues. Germline V gives CDR1 SQVTM, CDR2 ANQGSEA.

The rearrangement uses TRBV18 and TRBJ2-3, with D possibly matching TRBD1 (6 bases). Germline loops: CDR1 KGHSH, CDR2 LQKENI. There are 16 residues in the CDR3. Trimming took off 1 base at V and 3 bases at J, with 14 bases between the two ends. The CDR3 DNA is TGTGCCAGCTCACCACGCGGAGACAGGAGAACAGATACGCAGTATTTT. It is translated as CASSPRGDRRTDTQYF.

The chain couples TRBV5-1 to TRBJ2-7; D may correspond to TRBD1 or TRBD2 (5 bases each). The CDR3 has 15 residues. Germline CDR1 and CDR2: SGHRS and YFSETQ. Trimming removed 0 bases from V and 4 bases from J, with 14 bases in between. The CDR3 bases are TGCGCCAGCAGCTTGGACCGGGGCCCCTTATACGAGCAGTACTTC. Amino acid sequence: CASSLDRGPLYEQYF.

This clonotype showed up just a few times. A much larger clone lies one base from this, so it may be a read error. The chain employs TRBV2 and TRBJ2-5; D might be TRBD2 (5 bases). The CDR3 consists of 13 residues. CDR1 and CDR2 from the germline V gene are SNHLY and FYNNEI. V lost 5 bases and J lost 11, with 18 bases in between. The CDR3: CASSSRGAYGQYF. The CDR3 DNA reads TGTGCCAGCAGTTCCCGGGGAGCCTACGGGCAGTACTTC. Full variable domain (outside the CDR3, taken from reference TRBV2 and TRBJ2-5): EPEVTQTPSHQVTQMGQEVILRCVPISNHLYFYWYRQILGQKVEFLVSFYNNEISEKSEIFDDQFSVERPDGSNFTLKIRSTKLEDSAMYFCASSSRGAYGQYFGPGTRLLVL.

This clonotype came up once. This rearrangement joins TRBV14 to TRBJ2-1; tentatively, D is TRBD1 (6 bases). Trimming took 1 base from V and 5 from J, leaving 15 bases between them. From germline, CDR1 is SGHDN and CDR2 FVKESK. The length of the CDR3 is 16 residues. In DNA, the CDR3 is TGTGCCAGCAGCCAAGTGTATGGGGGCTTAAACAATGAGCAGTTCTTC. Translating it yields CASSQVYGGLNNEQFF.

This clonotype occurred a few times. The J gene is TRBJ1-2, the V gene TRBV7-2; no reliable D call. In germline, CDR1 is SGHTA, CDR2 FQGNSA. The ends were cut back, 5 bases at V and 3 bases at J, with 10 bases in the middle. This CDR3 is built from 13 residues. CDR3 bases: TGTGCCAGCAGCACCCGCACCTACTATGGCTACACCTTC. Translating gives CASSTRTYYGYTF.

The J gene is TRBJ2-3, the V gene TRBV7-2, with D unresolved. The CDR3 length is 15 residues. The V gene's germline CDR1 is SGHTA and CDR2 FQGNSA. Trimming shortened V by 1 base and J by 0 bases, and 8 bases separated the two germline ends. The CDR3 is CASSLVGLSTDTQYF. CDR3 in DNA: TGTGCCAGCAGCTTAGTTGGTCTTAGCACAGATACGCAGTATTTT. Together with reference TRBV7-2 and TRBJ2-3, the CDR3 gives the full variable domain: GAGVSQSPSNKVTEKGKDVELRCDPISGHTALYWYRQSLGQGLEFLIYFQGNSAPDKSGLPSDRFSAERTGGSVSTLTIQRTQQEDSAVYLCASSLVGLSTDTQYFGPGTRLTVL.

V is TRBV4-3 and J is TRBJ2-5; D is possibly TRBD2 (5 bases). The J call could be wrong; TRBJ2-7 is a better fit for the DNA end. This CDR3 comprises 15 residues. Germline-derived CDR1 and CDR2 are LGHNA and YSLEER. The CDR3 coding sequence is TGCGCCAGCAGCCAAGCCCGTTCTAGCTGGTACGAGCAGTACTTC. Its translation: CASSQARSSWYEQYF.

The chain is built from TRBV13 and TRBJ2-5; D remains ambiguous. The CDR3 covers 16 residues. The V end was cut by 5 bases, the J end by 0 bases, with 16 bases between. The germline V gene encodes CDR1 PRHDT and CDR2 FYEKMQ (reference sequence). The CDR3: CASSRLLAEYQETQYF. The DNA for the CDR3 is TGTGCCAGCAGCCGTCTACTTGCGGAATACCAAGAGACCCAGTACTTC.

Only a few counts were recorded for this clonotype. The V and J genes are TRBV12-3 or TRBV12-4 and TRBJ1-5; TRBD1 matches at 8 bases. The CDR3 has 14 amino acids. Unmatched junction bases numbered 5, after V lost 6 bases and J lost 4 bases. The CDR3 coding sequence is TGTGCCAGCAGGACCGGGACAGGTAATCAGCCCCAGCATTTT. Protein: CASRTGTGNQPQHF.

This clonotype appeared a few times. The genes are TRBV2 and TRBJ1-5; the D gene is possibly TRBD1 (5 bases). V dropped 4 bases and J dropped 9 bases, with 10 bases sitting between them. Germline V gene data show CDR1 as SNHLY and CDR2 as FYNNEI. CDR3 size: 12 residues. CDR3 bases: TGTGCCAGCAGTGGCAAGGGACGGCCCCAGCATTTT. Amino acid sequence: CASSGKGRPQHF.

This clonotype was counted ten times or more. In DNA form, the CDR3 reads TGTGCCAGCCGGGACCGATTAGGCAGGGCTTACTTC. Translation: CASRDRLGRAYF. This chain uses TRBV28 with TRBJ2-5; D tentatively reads TRBD1 or TRBD2 (5 bases each). This CDR3 has 12 residues. V lost 8 bases, J lost 14 bases, and 21 bases lay in between. CDR1 MDHEN and CDR2 SYDVKM come from the germline V gene.

This CDR3 is CASSLQGQVSSDTQYF. In DNA, the CDR3 is TGTGCCAGCAGCTTACAAGGACAGGTCTCCTCAGATACGCAGTATTTT. J is TRBJ2-3 and V is TRBV11-2; TRBD1 aligns across 7 bases. This CDR3 spans 16 amino acids. After removal of 2 bases from V and 4 bases from J, the junction contained 9 bases not matched to a gene. The V gene's germline CDR1 is SGHAT and CDR2 FQNNGV. Complete variable domain (other parts from reference TRBV11-2 and TRBJ2-3): EAGVAQSPRYKIIEKRQSVAFWCNPISGHATLYWYQQILGQGPKLLIQFQNNGVVDDSQLPKDRFSAERLKGVDSTLKIQPAKLEDSAVYLCASSLQGQVSSDTQYFGPGTRLTVL.

The rearrangement uses TRBV7-6 and TRBJ2-5, with 12 bases that match TRBD2. The CDR3 runs 17 residues. Germline CDR1 is SGHVS and CDR2 is FNYEAQ. Trimming took 5 bases from V and 5 from J; bases not matched to a gene: 12. The CDR3 region is CASSAPRLAGDGETQYF. In DNA form, the CDR3 reads TGTGCCAGCAGCGCACCGCGACTAGCGGGAGATGGCGAGACCCAGTACTTC.

V is TRBV20-1 and J is TRBJ1-1; perhaps TRBD1 as D (6 bases). In germline, CDR1 is DFQATT, CDR2 SNEGSKA (reference sequence). This CDR3 spans 12 amino acids. CDR3 sequence: CSLLRGNTEAFF. In DNA form, the CDR3 reads TGCAGCCTCCTCAGGGGGAACACTGAAGCTTTCTTT.

With regard to this clonotype: Mismatch with germline at one junction end may stem from a read error. This chain connects TRBV5-5 to TRBJ2-5, with 7 positions matching TRBD1. The CDR3 extends over 14 amino acids. Germline values: CDR1 SGHKS, CDR2 YYEKEE (reference sequence). CDR3 sequence (DNA): TGTGCCAGCAGCTACGGGACAGTCCAAGGGACCCAGTACTTC. It specifies CASSYGTVQGTQYF.

This chain joins TRBV13 and TRBJ1-1; D remains ambiguous. Deletions cut 3 bases from V and 2 bases from J, with 10 bases between. This CDR3 region has 14 residues. In germline, CDR1 is PRHDT, CDR2 FYEKMQ (reference sequence). The CDR3 reads CASSFPDSNTEAFF. The CDR3 coding sequence is TGTGCCAGCAGCTTTCCGGACTCCAACACTGAAGCTTTCTTT.

V gene TRBV6-1 combines with J gene TRBJ2-7; 7 bases fit TRBD2. With V trimmed by 6 bases and J by 1 base, 6 bases remained unmatched. This CDR3 is 14 amino acids long. Germline assignment: CDR1 MNHNS and CDR2 SASEGT. This CDR3 reads CASSREVGSYEQYF. In DNA form, the CDR3 reads TGTGCCAGCAGCCGGGAGGTTGGGTCCTACGAGCAGTACTTC.

The rearrangement joins TRBV29-1 to TRBJ2-5; the D gene is possibly TRBD1 (5 bases). The J call may not be correct, given that the DNA end is closer to TRBJ2-1. CDR1 and CDR2 from the germline V gene are SQVTM and ANQGSEA. The CDR3 covers 13 residues. The CDR3 spells CSVLKGWGREQFF. CDR3 bases: TGCAGCGTCCTAAAAGGGTGGGGCAGGGAGCAGTTCTTC.

This clonotype was recorded a few times. The rearrangement uses TRBV6-6 and TRBJ1-4; no reliable D call. The germline CDR1 and CDR2 sequences are MNHNY and SVGAGI (reference sequence). Deletions cut 5 bases from V and 0 bases from J, with 7 bases between. The CDR3 spans 14 residues. Here the CDR3 reads CASSDGATNEKLFF. In DNA form, the CDR3 reads TGTGCCAGCAGTGACGGTGCAACTAATGAAAAACTGTTTTTT.

This clonotype has a handful of counts. The chain carries TRBV12-5 and TRBJ1-4; no clear D. V was pared by 1 base and J by 2 bases, with 5 bases between. The CDR3 has 14 residues. Germline V gives CDR1 LGHNT, CDR2 FRNRAP. The CDR3 DNA reads as TGTGCTAGTGGTTTGGGTCAGACTAATGAAAAACTGTTTTTT. Amino acid sequence: CASGLGQTNEKLFF.

This clonotype turned up a few times. The chain uses TRBV2 and TRBJ2-7, with 8 bases identical to TRBD1. CDR1 and CDR2 (germline): SNHLY, FYNNEI. The CDR3 consists of 14 residues. Unmatched junction bases numbered 5, after V lost 3 bases and J lost 4 bases. CDR3 sequence reads: CASSDDRGVYEQYF. CDR3 in DNA: TGTGCCAGCAGTGACGACAGGGGTGTTTACGAGCAGTACTTC.

Only a few counts were recorded for this clonotype. V gene TRBV11-2 combines with J gene TRBJ2-7; TRBD1 matches 7 bases. Looked up from germline, CDR1 is SGHAT and CDR2 is FQNNGV. The length of the CDR3 is 16 residues. J lost 3 bases, V lost 2 bases, and 10 bases had no gene match. For the CDR3, the DNA is TGTGCCAGCAGCTTAAACGCCGGTCAGGGGGACTACGAGCAGTACTTC. The encoded protein is CASSLNAGQGDYEQYF. Full variable domain (missing parts from reference TRBV11-2 and TRBJ2-7): EAGVAQSPRYKIIEKRQSVAFWCNPISGHATLYWYQQILGQGPKLLIQFQNNGVVDDSQLPKDRFSAERLKGVDSTLKIQPAKLEDSAVYLCASSLNAGQGDYEQYFGPGTRLTVT.

This clonotype was counted only a few times. V is TRBV7-8 and J is TRBJ1-4; the D gene is possibly TRBD1 (5 bases). CDR1 is SGHVS and CDR2 is FQNEAQ in the germline V gene. This CDR3 contains 15 residues. Trimming stripped 1 base from V and 4 bases from J, with 10 bases between. The CDR3 DNA reads TGTGCCAGCAGCTTAGAGGGACTCCTTAATGAAAAACTGTTTTTT. It translates to CASSLEGLLNEKLFF.

This chain joins TRBV7-2 and TRBJ2-7; D may match TRBD1 or TRBD2 (5 bases each). The V end was cut by 3 bases, the J end by 2 bases, with 11 bases between. The length of the CDR3 is 14 residues. Looked up from germline, CDR1 is SGHTA and CDR2 is FQGNSA. CDR3: CASSFEVGAYEQYF. The CDR3 DNA sequence: TGTGCCAGCAGCTTTGAGGTGGGGGCCTACGAGCAGTACTTC.

Remarks on this clonotype: One end of the junction fails to match germline, which may point to a read error. The V call is TRBV6-5, the J call TRBJ2-6, with D possibly matching TRBD1 (5 bases). The CDR3 is 15 residues long. Germline CDR1 and CDR2: MNHEY and SVGAGI. DNA for the CDR3: TGTGCCAGCAGTTACAGGGGAACTGGGGCCAGCGTCCTGACTTTC. Translation: CASSYRGTGASVLTF.

This clonotype was counted only a few times. This chain uses TRBV12-3 or TRBV12-4 with TRBJ2-3; tentatively, D is TRBD1 (5 bases). Trimming stripped 6 bases from V and 6 bases from J, with 16 bases between. The CDR3 has 14 residues. As DNA, the CDR3 is TGTGCCAGCAGCCGCCGATCAGGGTCCGATACGCAGTATTTT. Its translation is CASSRRSGSDTQYF.

The table lists this clonotype with a few counts. The chain employs TRBV27 and TRBJ2-1; D ambiguous. The CDR3 has 13 residues. The V and J ends lost 5 bases and 6 bases respectively, with 11 bases between them. Germline-derived CDR1 and CDR2 are MNHEY and SMNVEV (reference sequence). CDR3 loop: CASSPSTGNEQFF. CDR3 sequence (DNA): TGTGCCAGCAGTCCCTCGACGGGCAATGAGCAGTTCTTC.

The V call is TRBV2, the J call TRBJ1-1; TRBD1 agrees at 8 bases. CDR1 is SNHLY, CDR2 FYNNEI, per germline. The V and J ends lost 7 bases and 5 bases, in that order; junction bases with no gene match: 12. The CDR3 extends over 15 amino acids. The CDR3 nucleotides read TGTGCCAGCATCCGGGACAGGATAAAGGGGACTGAAGCTTTCTTT. It encodes CASIRDRIKGTEAFF.